A selection of T cell receptor beta chains follows, all from one sample in a study of T-cell memory formation after mild COVID-19. TCRdb processed the 5' RACE reads anew with MiXCR; each CDR3 protein has one entry. The table lists under 300,000 distinct CDR3 sequences, less than 20% of them singletons. The sample taken for sequencing was PBMCs or a T cell subset sorted from them (not recorded which). These receptors all come from a man aged 18 to 30 who had mild COVID-19 (a few samples of this study predate the infection). Cell type and time point are not known. CDR3s include the opening cysteine and the closing phenylalanine or tryptophan. The D gene is left open where the match is weak. The size entry is marked missing in some rows and otherwise reads once, few, many or a size class.

TRBV2,.,TRBJ2-3,.,CASSEAFKPLVGDTQYF,TGTGCCAGCAGTGAGGCTTTCAAGCCGTTGGTGGGAGATACGCAGTATTTT
TRBV15,.,TRBJ1-6,few,CATSRDGQYNSPLHF,TGTGCCACCAGCAGAGATGGTCAGTATAATTCACCCCTCCACTTT
TRBV27,.,TRBJ1-6,few,CASSFGANSPLHF,TGTGCCAGCAGTTTTGGGGCAAATTCACCCCTCCACTTT
TRBV7-9,.,TRBJ2-6,many,CASGNLGSSGANVLTF,TGTGCCAGCGGTAATCTGGGATCCTCTGGGGCCAACGTCCTGACTTTC
TRBV4-2,.,TRBJ2-5,.,CASSLGETGSWETQYF,TGTGCCAGCAGCCTCGGTGAAACAGGTTCCTGGGAGACCCAGTACTTC
TRBV6-2/TRBV6-3,TRBD2,TRBJ2-1,few,CASTSTSGIYNEQFF,TGTGCCAGCACTTCTACTAGCGGAATTTACAATGAGCAGTTCTTC
TRBV5-1,.,TRBJ2-3,.,CASGVSGDTQYF,TGCGCCAGCGGGGTATCGGGAGATACGCAGTATTTT
TRBV5-1,TRBD2,TRBJ2-3,few,CASSYSGDRGDTQYF,TGCGCCAGCAGTTATAGCGGGGATAGAGGAGATACGCAGTATTTT
TRBV5-4,TRBD2,TRBJ2-3,.,CASSLDSGGTDTQYF,TGTGCCAGCAGCTTGGATAGCGGGGGGACAGATACGCAGTATTTT
TRBV7-6,.,TRBJ1-1,.,CASSLVGKGKNTEAFF,TGTGCCAGCAGCTTAGTAGGGAAGGGGAAGAACACTGAAGCTTTCTTT
TRBV2,.,TRBJ1-4,few,CASGRQDHLFF,TGTGCCAGCGGGCGGCAGGATCATCTGTTTTTT
TRBV19,TRBD1,TRBJ1-2,many,CASSPGQGSGYTF,TGTGCCAGTAGCCCGGGACAGGGAAGCGGCTACACCTTC
TRBV5-1,TRBD2,TRBJ2-3,few,CASSVSGGAILGTQYF,TGCGCCAGCAGCGTTAGCGGGGGGGCCATCCTCGGTACGCAGTATTTT
TRBV7-8,TRBD1,TRBJ1-3,.,CASSLSPGGAAGNTIYF,TGTGCCAGCAGCTTATCCCCAGGGGGCGCTGCTGGAAACACCATATATTTT
TRBV29-1,TRBD1,TRBJ2-5,few,CSVGQGYQETQYF,TGCAGCGTTGGACAGGGGTACCAAGAGACCCAGTACTTC
TRBV6-5,TRBD1,TRBJ2-1,few,CASRIRGQRVHEQFF,TGTGCCAGCAGAATCAGGGGGCAGAGGGTGCATGAGCAGTTCTTC
TRBV6-5,TRBD1,TRBJ2-7,.,CASSYSIGTGEGYEQYF,TGTGCCAGCAGTTACTCGATTGGGACAGGGGAGGGATACGAGCAGTACTTC
TRBV6-2/TRBV6-3,.,TRBJ1-4,few,CASRPGAATNEKLFF,TGTGCCAGCAGACCCGGGGCAGCAACTAATGAAAAACTGTTTTTT
TRBV29-1,.,TRBJ1-1,few,CSVSGQQNTEAFF,TGCAGCGTATCCGGACAGCAAAACACTGAAGCTTTCTTT
TRBV4-1,.,TRBJ2-3,.,CASSQGAGTGPDTQYF,TGCGCCAGCAGCCAAGGTGCAGGGACTGGGCCAGATACGCAGTATTTT
TRBV24-1,.,TRBJ2-7,many,CATNPAERAYEQYF,TGTGCCACGAACCCGGCAGAAAGGGCCTACGAGCAGTACTTC
TRBV7-2,.,TRBJ1-1,.,CASSAWNTEAFF,TGTGCCAGCAGCGCGTGGAACACTGAAGCTTTCTTT
TRBV2,.,TRBJ2-2,few,CASSVRQTGELFF,TGTGCCAGCAGTGTGAGGCAGACCGGGGAGCTGTTTTTT
TRBV2,.,TRBJ1-6,.,CASSEQGANSPLHF,TGTGCCAGCAGTGAGCAGGGTGCTAATTCACCCCTCCACTTT
TRBV9,.,TRBJ2-5,few,CASSRGALETQYF,TGTGCCAGCAGCCGGGGGGCTCTTGAGACCCAGTACTTC
TRBV20-1,.,TRBJ1-2,few,CSAPRSGGNYGYTF,TGCAGTGCTCCCCGTAGCGGGGGGAACTATGGCTACACCTTC
TRBV27,TRBD1,TRBJ2-7,.,CASSLPGQRLQYF,TGTGCCAGCAGTCTTCCGGGACAGAGACTGCAGTACTTC
TRBV5-1,.,TRBJ2-3,few,CASSLDSGENTQYF,TGCGCCAGCAGCCTTGATTCGGGGGAGAATACGCAGTATTTT
TRBV20-1,TRBD2,TRBJ2-2,few,CSAPASGVGTGELFF,TGCAGTGCTCCAGCCAGCGGGGTTGGCACCGGGGAGCTGTTTTTT
TRBV20-1,.,TRBJ2-5,.,CSASWIQETQYF,TGCAGTGCTAGCTGGATCCAAGAGACCCAGTACTTC
TRBV12-3/TRBV12-4,TRBD1,TRBJ1-5,few,CASSVDRGDQPQHF,TGTGCCAGCAGTGTGGACAGGGGGGATCAGCCCCAGCATTTT
TRBV11-2,.,TRBJ2-3,many,CASSWGVLTDTQYF,TGTGCCAGCAGTTGGGGAGTGCTCACAGATACGCAGTATTTT
TRBV7-3,.,TRBJ2-2,few,CASSLVAVGAIDTGELFF,TGTGCCAGCAGCCTAGTGGCAGTAGGGGCGATCGACACCGGGGAGCTGTTTTTT
TRBV20-1,TRBD1,TRBJ2-1,many,CSAPRDRGGEQFF,TGCAGTGCGCCAAGGGACAGGGGTGGAGAGCAGTTCTTC
TRBV7-3,.,TRBJ2-3,.,CASSSDGQSTDTQYF,TGTGCCAGCAGCTCGGACGGACAAAGCACAGATACGCAGTATTTT
TRBV28,.,TRBJ2-1,few,CASSSPGVGGDEQFF,TGTGCCAGCAGTTCCCCGGGCGTCGGGGGCGATGAGCAGTTCTTC